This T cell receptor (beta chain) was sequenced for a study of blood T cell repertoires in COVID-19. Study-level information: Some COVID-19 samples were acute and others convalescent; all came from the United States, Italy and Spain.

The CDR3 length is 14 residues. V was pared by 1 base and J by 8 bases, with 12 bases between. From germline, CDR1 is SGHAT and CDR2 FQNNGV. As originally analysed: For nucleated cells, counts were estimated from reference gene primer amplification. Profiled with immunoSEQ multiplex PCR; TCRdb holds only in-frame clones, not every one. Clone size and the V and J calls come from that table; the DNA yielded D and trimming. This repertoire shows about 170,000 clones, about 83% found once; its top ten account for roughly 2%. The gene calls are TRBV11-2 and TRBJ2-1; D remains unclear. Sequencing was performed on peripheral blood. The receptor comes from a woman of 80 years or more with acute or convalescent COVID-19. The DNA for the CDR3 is TGTGCCAGCAGCTTAGTTCGCGTAGCCCATGAGCAGTTCTTC. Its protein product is CASSLVRVAHEQFF. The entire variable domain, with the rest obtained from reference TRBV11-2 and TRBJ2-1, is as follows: EAGVAQSPRYKIIEKRQSVAFWCNPISGHATLYWYQQILGQGPKLLIQFQNNGVVDDSQLPKDRFSAERLKGVDSTLKIQPAKLEDSAVYLCASSLVRVAHEQFFGPGTRLTVL.